This TCR beta chain was found in a study of cytomegalovirus exposure and HLA in healthy donors. Across the whole study: Unique TCR beta sequences numbering 120 million or so came from around 180 million T cells in an earlier analysis. Samples from HLA-typed donors yielded about 85 million unique TCRs in an early data release.

Broader study findings: In a later analysis, HLA-C alleles had the fewest associated TCRs, DRB1 alleles the most.

Concerning this clone itself: Its matching antigen is unknown.

The CDR3 contains 15 residues. CDR1 is ENHRY and CDR2 is SYGVKD in the germline V gene. The V gene end was trimmed by 5 bases and the J gene end by 0 bases; junction bases not matched to a gene: 3. Donors sampled were nominally healthy, though unrecorded immune exposures were likely. The study ran its PCR with 60 Vbeta and 13 Jbeta primers. Generated by immunoSEQ multiplex PCR, the TCRdb table keeps only in-frame clones and is missing some. Of approximately 170,000 clones in the sample, roughly four fifths were seen once. Sequencing used PBMCs. The clonotype originates from a woman aged 40 to 50 in good health and CMV-seronegative. This chain joins TRBV10-3 and TRBJ2-1; 8 nucleotides agree with TRBD2. CDR3: CAISTLADSYNEQFF. The CDR3 DNA follows: TGTGCCATCAGTACACTAGCGGACTCCTACAATGAGCAGTTCTTC.